What follows are 4 T cell receptor beta chains derived from one specimen sequenced in a study of shared clonotypes between healthy human individuals. The table came from immunoSEQ multiplex PCR; TCRdb's copy has only in-frame clones and leaves some out. The data hold under 1,100,000 clones, with 70% to 80% observed a single time. What was sequenced was memory CD4+ T cells sorted from blood. Subset meaning: CD45RA-negative fraction. All receptors come from a man aged 18 to 35 in good health.

CDR3 residues: CAISESGQAALVRYTF. In DNA form, the CDR3 reads TGTGCCATCAGTGAGTCGGGGCAGGCCGCCCTTGTGCGCTACACCTTC. The chain recombines TRBV10-3 with TRBJ1-2; tentative D call: TRBD1 (5 bases). The V and J ends lost 0 bases and 9 bases respectively, with 20 bases between them. This CDR3 is 16 amino acids long. CDR1 ENHRY and CDR2 SYGVKD come from the germline V gene.

This rearrangement joins TRBV6-1 to TRBJ2-2, with 9 bases identical to TRBD1. V trimming: 6 bases; J trimming: 4 bases; junction bases outside the gene matches: 6. This CDR3 has 15 residues. The germline CDR1 and CDR2 sequences are MNHNS and SASEGT. CDR3 DNA sequence: TGTGCCAGCAGATCCGGGACAGGGAGCACCGGGGAGCTGTTTTTT. Translation: CASRSGTGSTGELFF.

The chain uses TRBV4-1 and TRBJ1-2; D may be TRBD1 (6 bases). The CDR3 totals 15 residues. CDR1 is MGHRA and CDR2 is YSYEKL in the germline V gene. Between the trimmed V and J ends, which lost 2 bases and 3 bases, there was a span of 13 bases. CDR3 nucleotide sequence: TGCGCCAGCAGCCAAACGGGACATACCGACTATGGCTACACCTTC. This sequence encodes CASSQTGHTDYGYTF.

The chain carries TRBV6-6 and TRBJ2-6; 7 nucleotides match TRBD1. CDR3 length: 15 amino acids. V lost 6 bases and J lost 0; bases outside the gene matches: 2. CDR1 and CDR2 (germline): MNHNY, SVGAGI (reference sequence). The CDR3 DNA follows: TGTGCCAGCAGAGGGACAGTCTCTGGGGCCAACGTCCTGACTTTC. Protein sequence: CASRGTVSGANVLTF.